A selection of T cell receptor beta chains follows, all from one sample in a study of cytomegalovirus exposure and HLA in healthy donors. Method: immunoSEQ multiplex PCR; TCRdb's copy keeps in-frame clones and lacks some. This table holds hundreds of thousands of clones, roughly 75% found once. The sequenced material came from PBMCs. Receptors originate from a woman between 25 and 40 years old in good health and CMV-seronegative. Both conserved end residues are part of each CDR3. D genes are given only for firm matches. The size entry is marked missing in some rows and otherwise reads once, few, many or a size class.

v_gene	abundance	j_gene	d_gene	CDR3aa	CDR3nt
TRBV11-2	NA	TRBJ1-2	NA	CASSLVQGSVGHGYTF	TGTGCCAGCAGCTTAGTCCAGGGGTCGGTGGGCCATGGCTACACCTTC
TRBV29-1	once	TRBJ2-3	NA	CSVDPDIGGLGADTQYF	TGCAGCGTTGATCCTGATATAGGTGGGCTAGGGGCAGATACGCAGTATTTT
TRBV6-1	NA	TRBJ2-2	NA	CASSELNTGELFF	TGTGCCAGCAGTGAACTTAACACCGGGGAGCTGTTTTTT
TRBV6-5	NA	TRBJ2-7	TRBD1	CASRLGQGARNEQYF	TGTGCCAGCAGGCTCGGACAGGGGGCGAGGAACGAGCAGTACTTC
TRBV11-3	NA	TRBJ2-1	TRBD2	CASSLDHGSGSNYNEQFF	TGTGCCAGCAGCTTAGATCACGGTAGCGGGTCCAATTACAATGAGCAGTTCTTC
TRBV5-1	few	TRBJ1-2	NA	CASSSRGLGDGYTF	TGCGCCAGCAGCTCCAGGGGACTAGGCGATGGCTACACCTTC
TRBV5-6	NA	TRBJ2-2	TRBD2	CASSPGLAPDTGELFF	TGTGCCAGCAGCCCGGGACTAGCGCCCGACACCGGGGAGCTGTTTTTT
TRBV9	NA	TRBJ2-2	NA	CASSVGAAELFF	TGTGCCAGCAGCGTAGGAGCGGCGGAGCTGTTTTTT
TRBV11-3	NA	TRBJ1-1	TRBD1	CASSLRQGNTEAFF	TGTGCCAGCAGCCTAAGACAGGGGAACACTGAAGCTTTCTTT
TRBV6-1	NA	TRBJ2-2	TRBD2	CASTPSGGPLAELFF	TGTGCCAGCACTCCTAGCGGGGGGCCCCTCGCGGAGCTGTTTTTT
TRBV7-9	NA	TRBJ2-3	TRBD2	CASSFSRREGPWGADTQYF	TGTGCCAGCAGCTTCTCGAGGAGGGAGGGACCGTGGGGCGCAGATACGCAGTATTTT
TRBV6-1	once	TRBJ2-7	NA	CASRPGHSYEQYF	TGTGCCAGCAGACCGGGACACTCCTACGAGCAGTACTTC
TRBV7-9	few	TRBJ1-2	NA	CASSNLLPEGNKGYTF	TGTGCCAGCAGCAACCTCCTGCCAGAGGGTAATAAGGGCTACACCTTC
TRBV7-9	NA	TRBJ1-2	NA	CASGQYYGYTF	TGTGCCAGCGGACAGTACTATGGCTACACCTTC
TRBV19	NA	TRBJ1-6	NA	CASSIGGDSPLHF	TGTGCCAGTAGTATTGGGGGGGATTCACCCCTCCACTTT
TRBV7-9	NA	TRBJ1-1	TRBD1	CASSSGQGVTEAFF	TGTGCCAGCAGCTCCGGACAGGGCGTCACTGAAGCTTTCTTT
TRBV4-1	NA	TRBJ1-5	NA	CASSRYEGRVYSNQPQHF	TGCGCCAGCAGCCGGTATGAGGGAAGAGTTTATAGCAATCAGCCCCAGCATTTT
TRBV6-5	NA	TRBJ1-1	NA	CASSAQGNTEAFF	TGTGCCAGCAGTGCTCAGGGTAACACTGAAGCTTTCTTT
TRBV6-1	NA	TRBJ1-1	NA	CASSDREMNTEAFF	TGTGCCAGCAGTGATCGGGAAATGAACACTGAAGCTTTCTTT
TRBV2	NA	TRBJ1-2	TRBD1	CASTFTGELLRGYTF	TGTGCCAGTACCTTTACAGGGGAGCTCCTTCGTGGCTACACCTTC
TRBV4-1	once	TRBJ2-1	NA	CASSRAGTSYNEQFF	TGCGCCAGCAGCCGCGCCGGGACAAGCTACAATGAGCAGTTCTTC
TRBV13	NA	TRBJ2-5	TRBD2	CASSLGLAGEEETQYF	TGTGCCAGCAGCTTAGGACTAGCGGGAGAAGAAGAGACCCAGTACTTC